This entry features one TCR beta chain sequence. The assay was immunoSEQ multiplex PCR, and TCRdb's table has in-frame clones only and misses some. The sample has about 97,000 clones, 86% seen once. This entry belongs to a study of OX40 agonist ivuxolimab in advanced cancers. Study-wide background: Previous treatment with anti-PD-1, anti-PD-L1 or anti-CTLA-4 therapy was allowed; 40% had received some.

From germline, CDR1 is SGHAT and CDR2 FQNNGV. This CDR3 is built from 15 residues. V lost 5 bases, J lost 0 bases, and 8 bases lay in between. Blood was sampled at baseline, cycle 4 day 1, and cycle 7 day 1. This chain uses TRBV11-2 with TRBJ1-6; D call uncertain. The sequence derives from an adult with an advanced solid tumor such as melanoma, head and neck, liver or kidney cancer. The specimen comprised CD4+ or CD8+ T cells sorted from blood, sampled in a trial of the OX40 agonist ivuxolimab. The CDR3 reads CASSKGSSYNSPLHF. The CDR3 DNA reads as TGTGCCAGCAGCAAGGGAAGCTCCTATAATTCACCCCTCCACTTT.